The 26 T cell receptor beta chains presented below share a single source sample, sequenced in a study of cytomegalovirus exposure and HLA in healthy donors. PCR employed 60 Vbeta and 13 Jbeta primers. This table comes from immunoSEQ multiplex PCR, and its TCRdb copy is limited to in-frame clones, with some not included. The sample has roughly 120,000 clones, around 69% seen once; the top ten hold around 15%. What was sequenced was PBMCs. All receptors derive from a man aged 45 to 65 in good health and CMV-seropositive.

This clone was seen a single time. The V gene is TRBV7-9, the J gene TRBJ2-3, with a possible D match to TRBD2 (6 bases). Germline V CDR1 and CDR2: SEHNR, FQNEAQ (reference sequence). Between the trimmed V and J ends, which lost 5 bases and 2 bases, there was a span of 14 bases. The CDR3 spans 15 residues. As DNA, the CDR3 is TGTGCCAGCAGCCCCTCGGGGGATTACACAGATACGCAGTATTTT. Residues: CASSPSGDYTDTQYF. The full variable domain, in which reference TRBV7-9 and TRBJ2-3 provide the parts outside the CDR3, is DTGVSQNPRHKITKRGQNVTFRCDPISEHNRLYWYRQTLGQGPEFLTYFQNEAQLEKSRLLSDRFSAERPKGSFSTLEIQRTEQGDSAMYLCASSPSGDYTDTQYFGPGTRLTVL.

V is TRBV7-9 and J is TRBJ2-7, with D possibly TRBD1 on 5 matching bases. The CDR3 covers 14 residues. V was trimmed by 5 bases and J by 2 bases, leaving 13 bases between them. Germline V gives CDR1 SEHNR, CDR2 FQNEAQ (reference sequence). The CDR3 here is CASSPDSTTYEQYF. The CDR3 bases are TGTGCCAGCAGCCCAGACAGCACCACCTACGAGCAGTACTTC.

There are a few counts of this clone. Here the CDR3 DNA reads TGCGCCAGCAGTGAAGCGGCAGGTGGCTACACCTTC. This translates into CASSEAAGGYTF. The V and J genes are TRBV10-2 and TRBJ1-2; D is unresolved. Germline-derived CDR1 and CDR2 are WSHSY and SAAADI. V lost 3 bases and J 7 bases, leaving 9 bases between the germline ends. The CDR3 has 12 amino acids.

The chain joins TRBV29-1 to TRBJ2-1; no reliable D call. The CDR3 is 14 amino acids. Trimming took 2 bases from V and 7 from J, leaving 15 bases between them. In germline, CDR1 is SQVTM, CDR2 ANQGSEA. The chain's CDR3 is CSVESVPLRNEQFF. CDR3 coding DNA: TGCAGCGTTGAATCCGTCCCTCTTCGGAATGAGCAGTTCTTC.

The genes are TRBV9 and TRBJ1-6; D uncertain. Germline V gives CDR1 SGDLS, CDR2 YYNGEE. V lost 2 bases, J lost 8 bases, and 11 bases lay in between. The CDR3 has 14 amino acids. Here the CDR3 reads CASSVSDWDSPLHF. DNA for the CDR3: TGTGCCAGCAGCGTGTCGGACTGGGATTCACCCCTCCACTTT.

The chain has TRBV7-2 and TRBJ1-3; tentative D call: TRBD1 (6 bases). Between the trimmed V and J ends, which lost 5 bases and 0 bases, there was a span of 14 bases. Germline V lookup: CDR1 SGHTA, CDR2 FQGNSA. The CDR3 runs to 16 residues. The chain's CDR3 is CASSPDRGVSGNTIYF. The CDR3 DNA reads as TGTGCCAGCAGCCCGGACAGAGGAGTCTCTGGAAACACCATATATTTT.

This clone occurred once. The chain is built from TRBV2 and TRBJ2-3, with 11 bases that match TRBD2. Germline lookup yields CDR1 SNHLY and CDR2 FYNNEI. This CDR3 comprises 16 residues. V lost 6 bases to trimming and J lost 5 bases; unmatched junction nucleotides: 10. The CDR3 reads CASRKIAGGSGDTQYF. The DNA of the CDR3 is TGTGCCAGCAGAAAAATAGCGGGGGGGTCGGGAGATACGCAGTATTTT.

The J gene is TRBJ1-1, the V gene TRBV5-4, with a possible D match to TRBD1 (6 bases). Germline V gene lookup returns CDR1 SGHNT and CDR2 YYREEE (reference sequence). The CDR3 spans 13 residues. Trimming removed 0 bases from V and 4 bases from J, with 7 bases in between. CDR3 nucleotides: TGTGCCAGCAGCTTGGAAGGGGGCACTGAAGCTTTCTTT. The encoded protein is CASSLEGGTEAFF.

This clone was seen more than once but under ten times. J is TRBJ2-2 and V is TRBV27, with D tentatively TRBD1 (5 bases). CDR1 is MNHEY and CDR2 is SMNVEV in the germline V gene (reference sequence). The CDR3 runs to 15 residues. Trimming removed 5 bases at V and 0 bases at J, with 10 bases between. The CDR3 DNA reads as TGTGCCAGCAGTGGCGACAGCGCGAACACCGGGGAGCTGTTTTTT. Translation gives CASSGDSANTGELFF.

About this clone itself: An end of the junction differs from the germline gene, which may be a read error. The chain joins TRBV28 to TRBJ2-7; 7 bases line up with TRBD2. Germline CDR1 is MDHEN and CDR2 is SYDVKM. CDR3 length: 15 amino acids. In DNA, the CDR3 is TGTGCCAGCAGCCCCCTGGGGGGGGTCAACTACGGGCAGTACTTC. Protein sequence: CASSPLGGVNYGQYF.

This chain connects TRBV19 to TRBJ2-5; 7 bases fit TRBD1. The junction had 5 bases not matched to a gene; V was cut back by 6 bases and J by 4 bases. Germline CDR1 reads LNHDA; CDR2 reads SQIVND (reference sequence). CDR3 length: 13 residues. CDR3 sequence reads: CASSRGMGETQYF. The DNA of the CDR3 is TGTGCCAGTAGCAGGGGGATGGGAGAGACCCAGTACTTC. The full variable domain, completed using reference TRBV19 and TRBJ2-5, is DGGITQSPKYLFRKEGQNVTLSCEQNLNHDAMYWYRQDPGQGLRLIYYSQIVNDFQKGDIAEGYSVSREKKESFPLTVTSAQKNPTAFYLCASSRGMGETQYFGPGTRLLVL.

J is TRBJ2-7 and V is TRBV29-1; D may be TRBD2 (6 bases). The CDR3 is 15 residues long. V was cut by 6 bases and J by 2 bases, with 20 bases left in between. The germline CDR1 and CDR2 sequences are SQVTM and ANQGSEA. CDR3 residues: CSVADSGKVAYEQYF. The DNA of the CDR3 is TGCAGCGTCGCTGATAGCGGTAAGGTGGCCTACGAGCAGTACTTC.

The V gene is TRBV18, the J gene TRBJ1-4, with TRBD1 identical over 8 bases. The ends lost 6 bases at V and 7 bases at J; junction bases unmatched: 10. Germline V gene sequence: CDR1 KGHSH, CDR2 LQKENI. CDR3 length: 15 residues. The CDR3 nucleotides are TGTGCCAGCTCGCTCGGACAGGGTTCGGGTGAAAAACTGTTTTTT. The encoded protein is CASSLGQGSGEKLFF.

This sequence joins TRBV5-1 and TRBJ1-1, with D tentatively TRBD1 (5 bases). Germline V lookup: CDR1 SGHRS, CDR2 YFSETQ. V dropped 6 bases and J dropped 1 base, with 16 bases sitting between them. The CDR3 spans 15 residues. The CDR3 coding sequence is TGCGCCAGCACCCCGGGGGGGGTACGGAACACTGAAGCTTTCTTT. The encoded protein is CASTPGGVRNTEAFF. Variable domain in full (rest from reference TRBV5-1 and TRBJ1-1): KAGVTQTPRYLIKTRGQQVTLSCSPISGHRSVSWYQQTPGQGLQFLFEYFSETQRNKGNFPGRFSGRQFSNSRSEMNVSTLELGDSALYLCASTPGGVRNTEAFFGQGTRLTVV.

The J gene is TRBJ2-5, the V gene TRBV27, with 9 nucleotides matching TRBD2. The J call may be faulty, since TRBJ2-7 better matches the DNA end. The CDR3 loop spans 16 amino acids. CDR1 MNHEY and CDR2 SMNVEV come from the germline V gene (reference sequence). This CDR3 is CASSLSTSGFSYEQYF. In nucleotides, the CDR3 is TGTGCCAGCAGTTTATCGACTAGCGGATTCTCCTACGAGCAGTACTTC.

This clone came up once. The genes are TRBV5-5 and TRBJ2-3; D perhaps matches TRBD2 (6 bases). This CDR3 comprises 15 residues. V dropped 0 bases and J dropped 4 bases, with 12 bases sitting between them. Germline assignment: CDR1 SGHKS and CDR2 YYEKEE (reference sequence). CDR3 loop: CASSLASVAPDTQYF. The CDR3 DNA follows: TGTGCCAGCAGCTTGGCTAGCGTTGCCCCAGATACGCAGTATTTT.

The chain uses TRBV15 and TRBJ1-1; TRBD1 might be the D (6 bases). V shed 0 bases and J shed 1 base, with 6 bases lying between them. CDR1 and CDR2 (germline): LNHNV, YYDKDF (reference sequence). This CDR3 has 14 amino acids. The CDR3 DNA sequence: TGTGCCACCAGCAGAGAACAGGGGAACACTGAAGCTTTCTTT. Translated: CATSREQGNTEAFF. Full variable domain (outside the CDR3, taken from reference TRBV15 and TRBJ1-1): DAMVIQNPRYQVTQFGKPVTLSCSQTLNHNVMYWYQQKSSQAPKLLFHYYDKDFNNEADTPDNFQSRRPNTSFCFLDIRSPGLGDTAMYLCATSREQGNTEAFFGQGTRLTVV.

This clone was detected only a few times. The CDR3 is CASSLQRGEAFF. The DNA of the CDR3 is TGTGCCAGCAGCCTTCAAAGGGGTGAAGCTTTCTTT. This sequence joins TRBV11-3 and TRBJ1-1, with D possibly being TRBD1 (5 bases). The CDR3 length is 12 residues. The germline V and J ends were trimmed by 5 bases and 7 bases, with 11 bases remaining between them. CDR1 is SGHNT, CDR2 YENEEA, per germline.

The V and J genes are TRBV7-9 and TRBJ1-3; 7 bases align to TRBD1. The CDR3 is 14 amino acids. CDR1 SEHNR and CDR2 FQNEAQ come from the germline V gene (reference sequence). Trimming cost V 5 bases and J 6 bases; bases outside gene matches: 7. CDR3 in amino acids: CASSPTGLVNTIYF. Written as DNA, the CDR3 is TGTGCCAGCAGCCCGACAGGGTTGGTAAACACCATATATTTT.

The V and J genes are TRBV20-1 and TRBJ2-1; TRBD1 matches 10 bases. Germline loops: CDR1 DFQATT, CDR2 SNEGSKA (reference sequence). This CDR3 is built from 11 residues. V gave up 1 base and J gave up 12 bases; unmatched junction bases: 0. In nucleotides, the CDR3 is TGCAGTGCTAGAGGGACAGGGGGGCAGTTCTTC. Residues: CSARGTGGQFF.

V gene TRBV28 combines with J gene TRBJ1-5; no reliable D call. The CDR3 has 13 residues. Germline V gene data show CDR1 as MDHEN and CDR2 as SYDVKM. Deletions cut 4 bases from V and 4 bases from J, with 8 bases between. CDR3 in amino acids: CASSSTANQPQHF. In DNA, the CDR3 is TGTGCCAGCAGTTCCACAGCAAATCAGCCCCAGCATTTT.

This clone was counted a single time. The chain has TRBV5-6 and TRBJ1-6; no reliable D call. Deletions cut 0 bases from V and 9 bases from J, with 10 bases between. CDR3 length equals 14 residues. Germline V gives CDR1 SGHDT, CDR2 YYEEEE. CDR3 nucleotide sequence: TGTGCCAGCAGCTTGGGGGGTGGAGGTTCACCCCTCCACTTT. Protein sequence: CASSLGGGGSPLHF.

This chain connects TRBV28 to TRBJ2-3; no clear D. The germline gives CDR1 MDHEN, CDR2 SYDVKM. The V gene lost 6 bases and the J gene lost 0 bases, with 4 bases spanning the gap. This CDR3 is built from 12 residues. This CDR3 is CASSLSTDTQYF. CDR3 in DNA: TGTGCCAGCAGCTTGAGCACAGATACGCAGTATTTT.

CDR3 protein: CATSAYEQYF. CDR3 bases: TGTGCCACCTCTGCCTACGAGCAGTACTTC. The chain combines TRBV5-5 with TRBJ2-7, with no clear D. The CDR3 extends over 10 amino acids. Trimming left V 9 bases short and J 2 bases short, with 6 bases between. The germline V gene has CDR1 SGHKS and CDR2 YYEKEE (reference sequence).

The gene calls are TRBV7-9 and TRBJ1-1; D call uncertain. Trimming shortened V by 5 bases and J by 3 bases, and 16 bases separated the two germline ends. The CDR3 loop spans 15 amino acids. Germline values: CDR1 SEHNR, CDR2 FQNEAQ (reference sequence). CDR3 in amino acids: CASSARETGDTEAFF. The CDR3 DNA reads TGTGCCAGCAGCGCCCGGGAGACTGGGGACACTGAAGCTTTCTTT.

This clone was found a few times. V and J are TRBV28 and TRBJ2-7, with D unresolved. CDR1 and CDR2 (germline): MDHEN, SYDVKM. V was shortened by 9 bases and J by 3 bases, with 15 bases between the two germline ends. CDR3 size: 13 residues. CDR3 DNA sequence: TGTGCCAGTCTTTTGCTAACCCACTACGAGCAGTACTTC. This encodes CASLLLTHYEQYF.